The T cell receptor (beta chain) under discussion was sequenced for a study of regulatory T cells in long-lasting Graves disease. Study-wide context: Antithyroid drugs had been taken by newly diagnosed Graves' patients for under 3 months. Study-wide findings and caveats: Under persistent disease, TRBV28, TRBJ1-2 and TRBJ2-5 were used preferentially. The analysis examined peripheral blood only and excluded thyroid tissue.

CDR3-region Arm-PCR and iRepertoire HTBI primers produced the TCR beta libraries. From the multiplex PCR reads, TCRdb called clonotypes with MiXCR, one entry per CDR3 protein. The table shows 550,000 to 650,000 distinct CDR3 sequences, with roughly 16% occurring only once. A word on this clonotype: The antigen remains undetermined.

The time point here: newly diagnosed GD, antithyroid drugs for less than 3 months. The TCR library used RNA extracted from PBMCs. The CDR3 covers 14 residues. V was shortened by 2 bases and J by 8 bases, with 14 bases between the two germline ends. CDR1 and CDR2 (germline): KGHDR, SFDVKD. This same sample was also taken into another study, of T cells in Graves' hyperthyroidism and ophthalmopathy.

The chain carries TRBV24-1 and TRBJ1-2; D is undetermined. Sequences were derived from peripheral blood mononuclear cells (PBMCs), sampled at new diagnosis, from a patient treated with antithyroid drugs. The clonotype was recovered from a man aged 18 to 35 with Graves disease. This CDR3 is CATSDSTELRGYTF. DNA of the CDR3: TGTGCCACCAGTGATTCGACGGAGTTAAGGGGCTACACCTTC.